What follows describes a single TCR beta chain. Its antigen is still unknown. The sample comes from a study of T cell responses to AZD1222 COVID-19 vaccine. About the study: Second-dose timings of about 4 or about 12 weeks were pooled. Points from the study as a whole: Clonal diversity was possibly underestimated; the donors were predominantly white British and more often female.

CDR3 length equals 14 residues. Trimming took 5 bases from V and 2 from J, leaving 13 bases between them. Germline CDR1 reads LNHDA; CDR2 reads SQIVND (reference sequence). Only in-frame clones appear in the TCRdb table, and some are missing; sequencing was by immunoSEQ multiplex PCR. This sample carries fewer than 75,000 clones, 85% of them seen once, and the ten largest clones take roughly a fifth. The sample was peripheral blood, taken on day 0 of AZD1222 vaccination. This rearrangement joins TRBV19 to TRBJ2-7; the D gene is possibly TRBD1 (6 bases). The sequence was collected from an adult in good health. CDR3 sequence reads: CASSGGTIPYEQYF. CDR3 nucleotide sequence: TGTGCCAGTAGTGGTGGGACAATCCCCTACGAGCAGTACTTC. Using reference TRBV19 and TRBJ2-7 for the parts outside the CDR3, the full variable domain is DGGITQSPKYLFRKEGQNVTLSCEQNLNHDAMYWYRQDPGQGLRLIYYSQIVNDFQKGDIAEGYSVSREKKESFPLTVTSAQKNPTAFYLCASSGGTIPYEQYFGPGTRLTVT.